This T cell receptor (beta chain) is from a study of HIV-infected patients and healthy controls. TCRdb analysed the 5' RACE reads with MiXCR anew, one entry per CDR3 protein. The sample includes roughly 70,000 distinct CDR3 sequences, roughly a sixth of them seen just once. From germline, CDR1 is SGHNT and CDR2 YYREEE (reference sequence). CDR3 length: 13 residues. V was clipped by 0 bases and J by 3 bases, with 7 bases between them. This clonotype has only a few counts. The sequence was obtained from a human donor in good health. The chain has TRBV5-4 and TRBJ2-7; D gene unclear. Source material: CD4+ T cells from blood. The CDR3 reads CASSLAYGYEQYF. As DNA, the CDR3 is TGTGCCAGCAGCTTGGCCTATGGCTACGAGCAGTACTTC.